The 30 T cell receptor beta chains given below trace back to one sample, sequenced in a study of shared clonotypes between healthy human individuals (TCRdb year 2020). Library method: the immunoSEQ multiplex PCR assay. TCRdb provides this immuneACCESS table in a form limited to in-frame rearrangements. Some clones are lacking; in checked studies, under half of them reflect an unresolved V gene, and why the rest are absent is not known. In this sample the table shows some 500,000 clones, 90% to 97% of which occur a single time. The ten top clones hold approximately 0.06% of the sample. What was sequenced was naive CD4+ T cells sorted from blood. This specimen's cell subset or site label, per the study, means: CD45RA+ positively selected. These receptors were obtained from a woman under 40 in good health.

The chain has TRBV9 and TRBJ2-1, with D unresolved. The V and J ends lost 0 bases and 9 bases respectively, with 7 bases between them. Germline V CDR1 and CDR2: SGDLS, YYNGEE. This CDR3 is 12 amino acids long. For the CDR3, the DNA is TGTGCCAGCAGCGTAGGAGCTCGTGAGCAGTTCTTC. Translation gives CASSVGAREQFF.

This rearrangement joins TRBV6-1 to TRBJ1-4, with 8 bases matching TRBD1. The trim removed 6 bases at V and 2 bases at J, leaving 5 bases unmatched. Germline assignment: CDR1 MNHNS and CDR2 SASEGT. CDR3 length equals 15 residues. CDR3 in DNA: TGTGCCAGCAGGGACAGGGTATTTACTAATGAAAAACTGTTTTTT. Protein sequence: CASRDRVFTNEKLFF.

The chain employs TRBV2 and TRBJ1-2; 8 bases match TRBD1. CDR1 and CDR2 from the germline V gene are SNHLY and FYNNEI. V lost 4 bases, J lost 7 bases, and 8 bases stayed unmatched. This CDR3 contains 14 residues. Here the CDR3 DNA reads TGTGCCAGCAGTGGACCACAGGGGGTTGGTGGCTACACCTTC. This translates into CASSGPQGVGGYTF.

The gene calls are TRBV10-2 and TRBJ2-7; D assignment may be TRBD1 or TRBD2 (5 bases each). The germline gives CDR1 WSHSY, CDR2 SAAADI. The CDR3 runs to 13 residues. The ends were cut back, 6 bases at V and 3 bases at J, with 12 bases in the middle. In DNA form, the CDR3 reads TGCGCCAGCAGACGGGGCGCGGTCTACGAGCAGTACTTC. It specifies CASRRGAVYEQYF.

The chain joins TRBV5-1 to TRBJ2-7, with TRBD2 identical over 10 bases. Germline V CDR1 and CDR2: SGHRS, YFSETQ. CDR3 length: 17 amino acids. V was clipped by 0 bases and J by 0 bases; unmatched bases: 6. The CDR3 DNA is TGCGCCAGCAGCTTGGGTTACACTAGCGGGACCTCCTACGAGCAGTACTTC. The encoded protein is CASSLGYTSGTSYEQYF.

The chain links TRBV6-6 to TRBJ2-3; 8 nucleotides match TRBD2. This CDR3 is built from 15 residues. The germline CDR1 and CDR2 sequences are MNHNY and SVGAGI (reference sequence). V gave up 2 bases and J gave up 6 bases; unmatched junction bases: 7. CDR3 DNA: TGTGCCAGCAGTTACGGGGGACTAGTTACGGATACGCAGTATTTT. Translation gives CASSYGGLVTDTQYF.

The V gene is TRBV7-8, the J gene TRBJ1-2; D unresolved. The CDR3 is made up of 13 amino acids. Germline-derived CDR1 and CDR2 are SGHVS and FQNEAQ. The V end lost 5 bases, the J end lost 1 base, and 8 bases lay between the germline ends. The CDR3 bases are TGTGCCAGCAGCCCGGACCTTAACTATGGCTACACCTTC. Protein: CASSPDLNYGYTF.

J is TRBJ2-5 and V is TRBV10-2; D is unclear. Germline V CDR1 and CDR2: WSHSY, SAAADI. The CDR3 consists of 13 residues. The germline V and J ends were trimmed by 5 bases and 1 base, with 8 bases remaining between them. The CDR3 region has the DNA TGCGCCAGCAGTTGGCCCCCCCAAGAGACCCAGTACTTC. It translates to CASSWPPQETQYF.

The rearrangement links TRBV10-3 to TRBJ2-1, with D possibly TRBD1 on 12 matching bases. Germline CDR1 is ENHRY and CDR2 is SYGVKD. The CDR3 spans 18 residues. Trimming cost V 5 bases and J 9 bases, with 29 bases left between them. CDR3 protein: CAISPGQGAGSGRGEQFF. CDR3 bases: TGTGCCATCAGTCCGGGACAGGGGGCTGGTAGCGGGAGGGGTGAGCAGTTCTTC.

This chain connects TRBV10-1 to TRBJ2-7; D is perhaps TRBD2 (6 bases). CDR3 length: 15 amino acids. Germline assignment: CDR1 WNHNN and CDR2 SYGVQD (reference sequence). With 0 bases removed from V and 1 base from J, the gap between germline ends came to 10 bases. CDR3 amino acids: CASSESGLLSYEQYF. CDR3 nucleotide sequence: TGCGCCAGCAGTGAGTCGGGACTCCTTTCCTACGAGCAGTACTTC.

This clone appeared a single time. J is TRBJ2-7 and V is TRBV6-5; 11 nucleotides agree with TRBD2. CDR1 is MNHEY and CDR2 is SVGAGI in the germline V gene. J gave up 6 bases and V 0 bases, and 7 bases lay outside the gene matches. The length of the CDR3 is 16 residues. The CDR3 coding sequence is TGTGCCAGCAGTTACTCTACTAGCGGGGGACTACGCGAGCAGTACTTC. It is translated as CASSYSTSGGLREQYF.

V usage is TRBV19 and J usage is TRBJ2-7, with 11 nucleotides matching TRBD1. The CDR3 has 18 amino acids. The ends lost 4 bases at V and 3 bases at J; junction bases unmatched: 14. Germline V gene data show CDR1 as LNHDA and CDR2 as SQIVND (reference sequence). The CDR3 bases are TGTGCCAGTAGTAGACGGACAGGGGGCACCCCCCGGTTCTACGAGCAGTACTTC. It codes for CASSRRTGGTPRFYEQYF.

The chain is built from TRBV28 and TRBJ2-3; 12 bases agree with TRBD2. The ends lost 4 bases at V and 2 bases at J; junction bases unmatched: 4. The CDR3 runs to 16 residues. Germline CDR1 and CDR2: MDHEN and SYDVKM. This CDR3 reads CASSSWTSGNTDTQYF. The DNA of the CDR3 is TGTGCCAGCAGTTCCTGGACTAGCGGGAACACAGATACGCAGTATTTT.

The CDR3 loop is CASSLGHQETQYF. The CDR3 region has the DNA TGTGCCAGCAGCTTAGGGCACCAAGAGACCCAGTACTTC. The V and J genes are TRBV11-2 and TRBJ2-5; D remains unclear. Trimming took 1 base from V and 0 from J, leaving 3 bases between them. This CDR3 spans 13 amino acids. Germline V gene lookup returns CDR1 SGHAT and CDR2 FQNNGV.

The chain couples TRBV28 to TRBJ2-1; no reliable D call. This CDR3 has 15 amino acids. Trimming removed 5 bases at V and 0 bases at J, with 11 bases between. Germline values: CDR1 MDHEN, CDR2 SYDVKM. CDR3 sequence (DNA): TGTGCCAGCAGTCGGTGGCAGAGCTCCTACAATGAGCAGTTCTTC. Amino acids: CASSRWQSSYNEQFF.

The rearrangement uses TRBV28 and TRBJ2-7; D ambiguous. Trimming cost V 8 bases and J 3 bases, with 8 bases left between them. This CDR3 has 11 residues. The V gene's germline CDR1 is MDHEN and CDR2 SYDVKM. The CDR3 region has the DNA TGTGCCAGCCACCAAAACTACGAGCAGTACTTC. It specifies CASHQNYEQYF.

The V gene is TRBV18, the J gene TRBJ2-3; D unclear. The CDR3 is 13 amino acids. Trimming removed 3 bases at V and 6 bases at J, with 10 bases between. Per the germline V gene, CDR1 is KGHSH and CDR2 is LQKENI. The CDR3 protein is CASSPHLVDTQYF. In nucleotides, the CDR3 is TGTGCCAGCTCACCCCATCTCGTGGATACGCAGTATTTT.

The chain has TRBV7-6 and TRBJ2-1; a weak D match, TRBD2 (6 bases). Germline V CDR1 and CDR2: SGHVS, FNYEAQ. V lost 5 bases to trimming and J lost 4 bases, with 18 bases between them. The CDR3 totals 16 residues. CDR3 sequence (DNA): TGTGCCAGCAGCCCGCCGATCGGGGGAGCGTACAATGAGCAGTTCTTC. It codes for CASSPPIGGAYNEQFF.

This chain links TRBV4-1 with TRBJ2-6; TRBD2 matches at 16 bases. Germline V gene lookup returns CDR1 MGHRA and CDR2 YSYEKL. Trimming removed 4 bases from V and 4 bases from J; junction bases left unmatched: 4. The CDR3 has 18 amino acids. CDR3 residues: CASSPGLAGGVGANVLTF. CDR3 coding DNA: TGCGCCAGCAGCCCGGGACTAGCGGGAGGGGTGGGGGCCAACGTCCTGACTTTC.

The V and J genes are TRBV10-3 and TRBJ1-2; TRBD1 matches at 7 bases. The CDR3 contains 14 residues. V lost 10 bases, J lost 1 base, and 9 bases stayed unmatched. Germline assignment: CDR1 ENHRY and CDR2 SYGVKD. CDR3 nucleotides: TGTGCCACCCATGAACAGGGGTATAACTATGGCTACACCTTC. This encodes CATHEQGYNYGYTF.

As concerns this clone: Different DNA sequences within this sample yield the same CDR3. The chain is built from TRBV5-4 and TRBJ2-1; 11 bases line up with TRBD2. This CDR3 spans 15 amino acids. The ends lost 0 bases at V and 4 bases at J; junction bases unmatched: 0. CDR1 and CDR2 from the germline V gene are SGHNT and YYREEE (reference sequence). CDR3 region: CASSLGLAGYNEQFF. In DNA, the CDR3 is TGTGCCAGCAGCTTGGGACTAGCGGGATACAATGAGCAGTTCTTC.

This chain connects TRBV23-1 to TRBJ1-5; D not resolved. TRBV23-1 is an open reading frame, and its role is uncertain. The length of the CDR3 is 17 residues. Trimming pared 0 bases from V and 1 base from J, leaving 13 bases between. The CDR3 DNA reads as TGCGCCAGCAGTCAATCAAGGCCCGGCCCGAGCAATCAGCCCCAGCATTTT. Translating it yields CASSQSRPGPSNQPQHF.

CDR3 residues: CASTLRTGTDTQYF. DNA for the CDR3: TGTGCCAGCACCTTACGGACAGGAACAGATACGCAGTATTTT. The V gene is TRBV28, the J gene TRBJ2-3, with 7 bases fitting TRBD1. CDR1 MDHEN and CDR2 SYDVKM come from the germline V gene. V lost 7 bases to trimming and J lost 3 bases; unmatched junction nucleotides: 7. The CDR3 length is 14 residues.

The chain uses TRBV6-1 and TRBJ2-7; possible D gene TRBD1, 5 bases. The CDR3 has 15 amino acids. Germline V gene data show CDR1 as MNHNS and CDR2 as SASEGT. V lost 3 bases and J lost 6, with 18 bases in between. CDR3 nucleotides: TGTGCCAGCAGTGACCAGGGCTGGAAGGGGCCCGAGCAGTACTTC. Residues: CASSDQGWKGPEQYF.

The J gene is TRBJ2-7, the V gene TRBV27; D might be TRBD2 (7 bases). The CDR3 loop spans 14 amino acids. The V end lost 7 bases, the J end lost 5 bases, and 18 bases lay between the germline ends. Germline V gives CDR1 MNHEY, CDR2 SMNVEV (reference sequence). CDR3 sequence (DNA): TGTGCCAGCAACGGGGGGCAGGGGTTGAACGAGCAGTACTTC. This sequence encodes CASNGGQGLNEQYF.

This clone was recorded once. The chain couples TRBV2 to TRBJ1-5, with 8 bases fitting TRBD1. The CDR3 has 14 residues. The junction had 6 bases not matched to a gene; V was cut back by 4 bases and J by 7 bases. Germline loops: CDR1 SNHLY, CDR2 FYNNEI. The CDR3: CASSGSGGLQPQHF. CDR3 nucleotides: TGTGCCAGCAGTGGTTCAGGGGGCTTGCAGCCCCAGCATTTT.

This rearrangement joins TRBV4-1 to TRBJ2-7, with D perhaps given as TRBD1 or TRBD2 (6 bases each). The CDR3 spans 16 residues. Germline V gene lookup returns CDR1 MGHRA and CDR2 YSYEKL. V dropped 1 base and J dropped 0 bases, with 13 bases sitting between them. As DNA, the CDR3 is TGCGCCAGCAGCCAAGGTCAGGGGAGGTTCTCCTACGAGCAGTACTTC. It specifies CASSQGQGRFSYEQYF.

The chain couples TRBV7-2 to TRBJ2-7; the D is unclear. The V gene's germline CDR1 is SGHTA and CDR2 FQGNSA. V was clipped by 4 bases and J by 3 bases, with 7 bases between them. The CDR3 runs 12 residues. The DNA of the CDR3 is TGTGCCAGCAGCTCGTCCAACTACGAGCAGTACTTC. It translates to CASSSSNYEQYF.

The gene calls are TRBV28 and TRBJ1-2, with no clear D. The CDR3 sequence is 13 residues long. The ends were cut back, 5 bases at V and 3 bases at J, with 10 bases in the middle. Per germline, CDR1 MDHEN and CDR2 SYDVKM. DNA of the CDR3: TGTGCCAGCAGTCCAAGCCCGGACTATGGCTACACCTTC. As protein: CASSPSPDYGYTF.

The V and J genes are TRBV28 and TRBJ2-1; 11 nucleotides line up with TRBD1. CDR1 is MDHEN and CDR2 is SYDVKM in the germline V gene. The J segment lost 8 bases and the V segment lost 5 bases, leaving 11 bases of the junction unmatched. This CDR3 has 16 residues. CDR3 in DNA: TGTGCCAGCAGTCCCCCAGTCGGGACAGGGGGTGATGAGCAGTTCTTC. This codes for CASSPPVGTGGDEQFF. The complete variable domain, with remaining parts taken from reference TRBV28 and TRBJ2-1, reads DVKVTQSSRYLVKRTGEKVFLECVQDMDHENMFWYRQDPGLGLRLIYFSYDVKMKEKGDIPEGYSVSREKKERFSLILESASTNQTSMYLCASSPPVGTGGDEQFFGPGTRLTVL.